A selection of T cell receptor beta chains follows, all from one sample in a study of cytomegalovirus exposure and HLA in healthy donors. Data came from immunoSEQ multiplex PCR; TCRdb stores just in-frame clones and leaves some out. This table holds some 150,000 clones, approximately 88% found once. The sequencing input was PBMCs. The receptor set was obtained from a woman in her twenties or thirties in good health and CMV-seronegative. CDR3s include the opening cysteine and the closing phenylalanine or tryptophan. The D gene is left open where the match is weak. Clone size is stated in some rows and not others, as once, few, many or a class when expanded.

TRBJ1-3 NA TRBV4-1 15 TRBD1 TGCGCCAGCAGCCAGGGGGACAGTTACGGGGACACCATATATTTT CASSQGDSYGDTIYF
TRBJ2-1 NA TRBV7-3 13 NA TGTGCCAGCAGCGAGGGACTCTACAATGAGCAGTTCTTC CASSEGLYNEQFF
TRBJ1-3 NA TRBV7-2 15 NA TGTGCCAGCAGCTTAGCCGGGGTTACGCAAAACACCATATATTTT CASSLAGVTQNTIYF
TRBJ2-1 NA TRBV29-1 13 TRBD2 TGCAGCGTTGACAGCGGGAGTTTGGATGAGCAGTTCTTC CSVDSGSLDEQFF
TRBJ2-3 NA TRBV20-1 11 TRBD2 TGCAGTGCAATCACTAGCGGAGCCCCTGATTTT CSAITSGAPDF
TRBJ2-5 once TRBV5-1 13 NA TGCGCCAGCAGAGGCAGGGGCCAAGAGACCCAGTACTTC CASRGRGQETQYF
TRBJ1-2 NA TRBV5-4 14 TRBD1 TGTGCCAGCAGGAACAGGGGGATTAACTATGGCTACACCTTC CASRNRGINYGYTF
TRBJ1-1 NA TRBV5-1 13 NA TGCGCCAGCAGTGTACAGACGAACACTGAAGCTTTCTTT CASSVQTNTEAFF
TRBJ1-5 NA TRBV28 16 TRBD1 TGTGCCAGCAGCTCAATCTTTACAGGGGCCAATCAGCCCCAGCATTTT CASSSIFTGANQPQHF
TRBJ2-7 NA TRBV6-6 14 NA TGTGCCAGCACCCCTGGGCGGGGATCCTACGAGCAGTACTTC CASTPGRGSYEQYF
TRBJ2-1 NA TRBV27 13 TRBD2 TGTGCCAGCAGCCGCGGGAGAAACAATGAGCAGTTCTTC CASSRGRNNEQFF
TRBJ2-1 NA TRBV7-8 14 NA TGTGCCAGCAGGCAAGGGGTTATCGGCAATGAGCAGTTCTTC CASRQGVIGNEQFF
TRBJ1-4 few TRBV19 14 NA TGTGCCAGTAGTACCAGGGGTTCAGGTGAAAAACTGTTTTTT CASSTRGSGEKLFF
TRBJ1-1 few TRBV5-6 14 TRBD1 TGTGCCAGCAGCTTGGACAGGGGCGGGACTGAAGCTTTCTTT CASSLDRGGTEAFF
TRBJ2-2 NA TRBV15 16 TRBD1 TGTGCCACCAGCAGAGATGAGGGGGCAAGTACCGGGGAGCTGTTTTTT CATSRDEGASTGELFF
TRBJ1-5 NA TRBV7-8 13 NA TGTGCCAGCAGCTTCGGAGGTGGATATCCCCAGCATTTT CASSFGGGYPQHF
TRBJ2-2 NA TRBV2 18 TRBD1 TGTGCCAGCAGTGAGCCAAGGATGCGACAGGGGAGAACCGGGGAGCTGTTTTTT CASSEPRMRQGRTGELFF
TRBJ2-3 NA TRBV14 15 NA TGTGCCAGCAGCCAAAGGGCGGGGAGCACAGATACGCAGTATTTT CASSQRAGSTDTQYF
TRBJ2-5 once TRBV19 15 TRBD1 TGTGCCAGTAGTAACGTAGGGCAGGGGGAAGAGACCCAGTACTTC CASSNVGQGEETQYF
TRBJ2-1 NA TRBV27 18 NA TGTGCCAGCAGTTCCCACCCAAGGTTGGGCCCGCTCAACAATGAGCAGTTCTTC CASSSHPRLGPLNNEQFF
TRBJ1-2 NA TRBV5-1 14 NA TGCGCCAGCAGCGTGGACAGAGTATTCTATGGCTACACCTTC CASSVDRVFYGYTF
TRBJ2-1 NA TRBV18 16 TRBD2 TGTGCCAGCTCATCCCCCGGGACTAGCGATAACAATGAGCAGTTCTTC CASSSPGTSDNNEQFF
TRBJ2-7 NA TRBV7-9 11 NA TGTGCCAGCACCTCTTTTTACGAGCAGTACTTC CASTSFYEQYF
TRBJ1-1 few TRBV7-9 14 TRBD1 TGTGCCAGCAGACGAGGACAGGGGGCAACTGAAGCTTTCTTT CASRRGQGATEAFF
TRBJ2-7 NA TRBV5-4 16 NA TGTGCCAGCAGCGGCGGGGTGGGCCAGAACTCCTACGAGCAGTACTTC CASSGGVGQNSYEQYF
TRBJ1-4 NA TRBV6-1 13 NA TGTGCCAGCAGTGAGCGAACGAATGAAAAACTGTTTTTT CASSERTNEKLFF
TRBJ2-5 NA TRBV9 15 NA TGTGCCAGCAGCGTAGACGGACTGTCGGGAGAGACCCAGTACTTC CASSVDGLSGETQYF
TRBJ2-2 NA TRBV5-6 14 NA TGTGCCAGCAGCTTGGGGACAGCCACCGGGGAGCTGTTTTTT CASSLGTATGELFF
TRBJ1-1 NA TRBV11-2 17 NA TGTGCCAGCAGCTTAGATCCGGGACGGCAGGGGTCCACTGAAGCTTTCTTT CASSLDPGRQGSTEAFF
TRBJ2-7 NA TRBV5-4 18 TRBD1 TGTGCCAGCAGCACCAAGAAGGCCCGACGACAGGGGTACGACGAGCAGTACTTC CASSTKKARRQGYDEQYF
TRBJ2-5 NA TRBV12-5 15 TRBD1 TGTGCTAGTGGTTTGGGGACAGGGGGCGCGGGGACCCAGTACTTC CASGLGTGGAGTQYF
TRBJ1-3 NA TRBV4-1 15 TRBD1 TGCGCCAGCAGCCAGCAGGGGGACTCTGGAAACACCATATATTTT CASSQQGDSGNTIYF
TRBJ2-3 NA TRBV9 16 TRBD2 TGTGCCAGCAGCGCCTCACTAGCGGGGGGGCCATATACGCAGTATTTT CASSASLAGGPYTQYF
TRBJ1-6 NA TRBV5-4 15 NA TGTGCCAGCAGCTTGGGGCAGGGCCGGAATTCACCCCTCCACTTT CASSLGQGRNSPLHF
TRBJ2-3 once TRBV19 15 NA TGTGCCAGTAGTCTTGGGAGCCTTCTCTTAAATACGCAGTATTTT CASSLGSLLLNTQYF
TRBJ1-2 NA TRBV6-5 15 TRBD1 TGTGCCAGCAGCTTGGACAGGGGGCCAGTCTATGGCTACACCTTC CASSLDRGPVYGYTF
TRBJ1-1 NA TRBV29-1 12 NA TGCAGCGTTGGTCCGGGAAACACTGAAGCTTTCTTT CSVGPGNTEAFF